Below are 27 T cell receptor beta chains sequenced from a single sample in a study of CD4 T cells in relation to SARS-CoV-2 and coronaviruses. No antigen has been assigned to these receptors. CD4+ T cells from unexposed donors were obtained before the COVID-19 pandemic (2011-2018). After ten to eleven days of culture, CD4+ T cells were isolated. This table comes from immunoSEQ multiplex PCR, and its TCRdb copy is limited to in-frame clones, with some not included. Seen here are over 25,000 clones, approximately 76% observed once, and the top ten hold under 15%. The sample was CD4+ T cells from PBMCs, cultured in vitro. The receptors were sampled from a human donor in good health.

The gene calls are TRBV5-8 and TRBJ2-5; 8 nucleotides line up with TRBD2. Looked up from germline, CDR1 is SGHTS and CDR2 is YDEGEE. V trimming: 2 bases; J trimming: 4 bases; junction bases outside the gene matches: 4. CDR3 length: 14 amino acids. The CDR3 DNA sequence: TGTGCCAGCAGCTTTAAAGCGGGAGTAGAGACCCAGTACTTC. It yields the protein CASSFKAGVETQYF.

This clone came up once. The chain links TRBV19 to TRBJ2-1; TRBD2 matches at 11 bases. Germline CDR1 reads LNHDA; CDR2 reads SQIVND (reference sequence). This CDR3 has 20 amino acids. The V gene end was trimmed by 0 bases and the J gene end by 7 bases; junction bases not matched to a gene: 17. CDR3 bases: TGTGCCAGTAGTATAGAGGGGGTGACTAGCGGGAAGACAAGGCTGAATGAGCAGTTCTTC. It specifies CASSIEGVTSGKTRLNEQFF.

The chain carries TRBV7-7 and TRBJ2-2; perhaps TRBD1 as D (6 bases). V was trimmed by 4 bases and J by 7 bases, leaving 13 bases between them. Germline V gene sequence: CDR1 SSHAT, CDR2 FNYEAQ (reference sequence). The CDR3 consists of 14 residues. The CDR3, as DNA: TGTGCCAGCAGCTCCTACAGGGTTGACGGGGAGCTGTTTTTT. Protein sequence: CASSSYRVDGELFF.

The chain uses TRBV19 and TRBJ1-3; unclear D gene. The CDR3 is 17 amino acids. The germline CDR1 and CDR2 sequences are LNHDA and SQIVND (reference sequence). V gave up 1 base and J gave up 0 bases, with 13 bases separating them. CDR3 loop: CASSIAGPGTSGNTIYF. The CDR3 DNA reads as TGTGCCAGTAGTATAGCGGGTCCAGGTACCTCTGGAAACACCATATATTTT.

This chain links TRBV12-3 or TRBV12-4 with TRBJ1-1; D unresolved. V shed 7 bases and J shed 8 bases, with 11 bases lying between them. The CDR3 contains 11 residues. CDR3 nucleotides: TGTGCCAGCACCAACATCTGGGAAGCTTTCTTT. It specifies CASTNIWEAFF.

The chain employs TRBV19 and TRBJ2-7, with TRBD1 identical over 9 bases. Germline V lookup: CDR1 LNHDA, CDR2 SQIVND (reference sequence). J was trimmed by 3 bases and V by 3 bases; bases with no gene match: 6. This CDR3 is built from 15 residues. In DNA, the CDR3 is TGTGCCAGTAGTATCAGAACAGGGGGCGGCTACGAGCAGTACTTC. This sequence encodes CASSIRTGGGYEQYF.

This chain uses TRBV9 with TRBJ2-3; 9 positions agree with TRBD2. J lost 3 bases, V lost 0 bases, and 5 bases had no gene match. Germline V gene sequence: CDR1 SGDLS, CDR2 YYNGEE. CDR3 size: 16 residues. CDR3 nucleotides: TGTGCCAGCAGCGTAGGGGCTAGCGGGAATACAGATACGCAGTATTTT. It yields the protein CASSVGASGNTDTQYF.

The rearrangement joins TRBV7-2 to TRBJ1-2; no clear D. Germline V gives CDR1 SGHTA, CDR2 FQGNSA. With 5 bases removed from V and 13 bases from J, the gap between germline ends came to 17 bases. This CDR3 contains 12 residues. CDR3 nucleotide sequence: TGTGCCAGCAGCCGGCAGCAAACGCACGTCACCTTC. Protein sequence: CASSRQQTHVTF.

The CDR3 sequence: CASSPKLATVDTQYF. Here the CDR3 DNA reads TGTGCCAGCAGCCCAAAACTAGCTACAGTAGATACGCAGTATTTT. This chain links TRBV13 with TRBJ2-3, with a possible D match to TRBD2 (6 bases). Trimming took 5 bases from V and 5 from J, leaving 17 bases between them. CDR3 length: 15 residues. Germline V lookup: CDR1 PRHDT, CDR2 FYEKMQ (reference sequence).

The CDR3 coding sequence is TGTGCCAGTAGTCTGACTAGTGTAAGAAATGAGCAGTTCTTC. This sequence encodes CASSLTSVRNEQFF. This chain joins TRBV19 and TRBJ2-1, with a weak D call TRBD2 (6 bases). The CDR3 consists of 14 residues. CDR1 is LNHDA and CDR2 is SQIVND in the germline V gene (reference sequence). Trimming shortened V by 5 bases and J by 7 bases, and 15 bases separated the two germline ends.

The chain carries TRBV7-2 and TRBJ2-1; 13 bases fit TRBD2. After removal of 1 base from V and 5 bases from J, the junction contained 2 bases not matched to a gene. CDR3 length equals 16 residues. Germline V CDR1 and CDR2: SGHTA, FQGNSA. CDR3 nucleotides: TGTGCCAGCAGCTTAGGACTAGCGGGGGGCAACAATGAGCAGTTCTTC. It translates to CASSLGLAGGNNEQFF.

The chain links TRBV7-2 to TRBJ2-7; a possible D gene is TRBD1 (7 bases). Deletions cut 3 bases from V and 5 bases from J, with 11 bases between. The CDR3 extends over 13 amino acids. CDR1 and CDR2 from the germline V gene are SGHTA and FQGNSA. In nucleotides, the CDR3 is TGTGCCAGCAGCTTCCCCAGGGGGGACGAGCAGTACTTC. As protein: CASSFPRGDEQYF.

The V gene is TRBV5-1, the J gene TRBJ2-1; 16 bases are a match to TRBD2. There are 17 residues in the CDR3. V was pared by 4 bases and J by 2 bases, with 3 bases of the junction left unmatched. Germline V gives CDR1 SGHRS, CDR2 YFSETQ. The CDR3 coding sequence is TGCGCCAGCAGCCCGGGACTAGCGGGAGGGGCCTACAATGAGCAGTTCTTC. It codes for CASSPGLAGGAYNEQFF. Using reference TRBV5-1 and TRBJ2-1 for the parts outside the CDR3, the full variable domain is KAGVTQTPRYLIKTRGQQVTLSCSPISGHRSVSWYQQTPGQGLQFLFEYFSETQRNKGNFPGRFSGRQFSNSRSEMNVSTLELGDSALYLCASSPGLAGGAYNEQFFGPGTRLTVL.

The chain has TRBV18 and TRBJ1-4; D is undetermined. Looked up from germline, CDR1 is KGHSH and CDR2 is LQKENI. The V end lost 2 bases, the J end lost 8 bases, and 12 bases lay between the germline ends. The CDR3 runs to 14 residues. CDR3 sequence reads: CASSPSRGREKLFF. Here the CDR3 DNA reads TGTGCCAGCTCACCAAGCCGGGGAAGGGAAAAACTGTTTTTT.

CDR3 DNA: TGCGCCAGCAGTGAGGTCCGGGGTGTGAACATTCAGTACTTC. Encoded protein: CASSEVRGVNIQYF. J is TRBJ2-4 and V is TRBV10-2; a possible D gene is TRBD2 (5 bases). This CDR3 contains 14 residues. The germline gives CDR1 WSHSY, CDR2 SAAADI. Deletions cut 2 bases from V and 7 bases from J, with 12 bases between.

This clone was detected once. V is TRBV12-1 and J is TRBJ2-1; TRBD2 was called by the table and not checked on the DNA. TRBV12-1 represents a pseudogene. The CDR3 length is 16 residues. The CDR3 nucleotides read TGTGCCAGCCCCAAGCCGGCGGGGCGCTCCTACAATGAGCAGTTCTTC. Protein sequence: CASPKPAGRSYNEQFF.

The CDR3 loop is CASSDRVSEQYF. The CDR3, as DNA: TGTGCCAGCAGTGACAGGGTATCCGAGCAGTACTTC. The V and J genes are TRBV6-1 and TRBJ2-7, with D perhaps matching TRBD1 (5 bases). The CDR3 spans 12 residues. Trimming removed 3 bases from V and 6 bases from J, with 9 bases in between. CDR1 is MNHNS, CDR2 SASEGT, per germline.

The V call is TRBV4-1, the J call TRBJ2-1; D is possibly TRBD1 or TRBD2 (5 bases each). Germline CDR1 MGHRA, CDR2 YSYEKL. V lost 3 bases to trimming and J lost 4 bases, with 19 bases between them. The CDR3 sequence is 17 residues long. Written as DNA, the CDR3 is TGCGCCAGCAGCCATATCCCCGGGACGTCAAAATACAATGAGCAGTTCTTC. It translates to CASSHIPGTSKYNEQFF.

V usage is TRBV5-1 and J usage is TRBJ2-5; D unresolved. Trimming pared 3 bases from V and 3 bases from J, leaving 9 bases between. CDR1 is SGHRS and CDR2 is YFSETQ in the germline V gene. The CDR3 totals 13 residues. The CDR3 protein is CASSWAGEETQYF. The CDR3 DNA sequence: TGCGCCAGCAGCTGGGCAGGAGAAGAGACCCAGTACTTC.

The chain employs TRBV2 and TRBJ2-7; perhaps TRBD1 as D (6 bases). Germline CDR1 SNHLY, CDR2 FYNNEI. CDR3 length: 13 amino acids. The V and J ends lost 11 bases and 7 bases respectively, with 21 bases between them. CDR3 nucleotide sequence: TGTGCCTCCCGCGCGACAGGATTGGGGGAGCAGTACTTC. Translating gives CASRATGLGEQYF. Full variable domain (outside the CDR3, taken from reference TRBV2 and TRBJ2-7): EPEVTQTPSHQVTQMGQEVILRCVPISNHLYFYWYRQILGQKVEFLVSFYNNEISEKSEIFDDQFSVERPDGSNFTLKIRSTKLEDSAMYFCASRATGLGEQYFGPGTRLTVT.

This sequence joins TRBV5-1 and TRBJ2-5; 12 bases fit TRBD1. The CDR3 runs 18 residues. CDR1 and CDR2 (germline): SGHRS, YFSETQ. Unmatched junction bases numbered 14, after V lost 6 bases and J lost 2 bases. CDR3 sequence: CASTLGTGGGGEQETQYF. The CDR3 DNA follows: TGCGCCAGCACCCTGGGGACAGGGGGCGGAGGAGAGCAAGAGACCCAGTACTTC.

The chain recombines TRBV7-3 with TRBJ2-1, with D possibly matching TRBD1 (6 bases). Germline assignment: CDR1 SGHTA and CDR2 FQGTGA. Trimming left V 5 bases short and J 4 bases short, with 15 bases between. This CDR3 has 15 residues. Here the CDR3 DNA reads TGTGCCAGCAGCAAATCAGGGGTAGGGTACAATGAGCAGTTCTTC. It codes for CASSKSGVGYNEQFF.

The chain employs TRBV11-2 and TRBJ1-4; D is uncertain. V shed 5 bases and J shed 10 bases, with 14 bases lying between them. Germline V CDR1 and CDR2: SGHAT, FQNNGV. This CDR3 contains 13 residues. Here the CDR3 reads CASSLVEIGKLFF. CDR3 DNA: TGTGCCAGCAGCCTAGTAGAAATTGGAAAACTGTTTTTT.

The chain recombines TRBV4-3 with TRBJ1-1, with D possibly matching TRBD1 (5 bases). Germline lookup yields CDR1 LGHNA and CDR2 YSLEER. Trimming shortened V by 2 bases and J by 3 bases, and 7 bases separated the two germline ends. This CDR3 has 13 amino acids. For the CDR3, the DNA is TGCGCCAGCAGCCAAACGGGGGACACTGAAGCTTTCTTT. Encoded protein: CASSQTGDTEAFF.

V and J are TRBV2 and TRBJ1-6; D is perhaps TRBD1 (5 bases). V was cut by 1 base and J by 10 bases, with 14 bases left in between. This CDR3 has 15 residues. Germline V gives CDR1 SNHLY, CDR2 FYNNEI. The CDR3 nucleotides read TGTGCCAGCAGTGAAGTAGAGGGGAGGAGGTCACCCCTCCACTTT. It codes for CASSEVEGRRSPLHF.

The chain has TRBV6-5 and TRBJ2-1; 9 bases match TRBD1. CDR1 MNHEY and CDR2 SVGAGI come from the germline V gene. CDR3 length: 14 amino acids. The trim removed 5 bases at V and 8 bases at J, leaving 7 bases unmatched. CDR3 in amino acids: CASSPGQGWYEQFF. CDR3 nucleotides: TGTGCCAGCAGTCCTGGACAGGGGTGGTATGAGCAGTTCTTC.

The chain combines TRBV27 with TRBJ2-7; D gene unclear. This CDR3 is 13 amino acids long. V shed 5 bases and J shed 6 bases, with 14 bases lying between them. Germline CDR1 is MNHEY and CDR2 is SMNVEV (reference sequence). In DNA, the CDR3 is TGTGCCAGCAGTCAGCAAGGGCGTACCGAGCAGTACTTC. Translation: CASSQQGRTEQYF.